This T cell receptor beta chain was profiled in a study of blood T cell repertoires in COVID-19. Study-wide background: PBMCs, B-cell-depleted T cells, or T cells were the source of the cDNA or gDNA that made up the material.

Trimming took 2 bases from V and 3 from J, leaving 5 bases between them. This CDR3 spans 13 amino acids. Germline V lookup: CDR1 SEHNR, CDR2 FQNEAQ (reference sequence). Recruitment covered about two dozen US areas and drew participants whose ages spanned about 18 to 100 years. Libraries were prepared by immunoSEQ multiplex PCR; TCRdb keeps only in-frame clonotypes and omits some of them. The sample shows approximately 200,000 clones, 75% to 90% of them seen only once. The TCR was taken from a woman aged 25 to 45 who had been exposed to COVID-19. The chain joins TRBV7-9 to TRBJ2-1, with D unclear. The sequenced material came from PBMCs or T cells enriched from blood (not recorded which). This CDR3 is CASSLSSYNEQFF. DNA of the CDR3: TGTGCCAGCAGCTTAAGTAGCTACAATGAGCAGTTCTTC.